What follows describes a single T cell receptor beta chain. This record belongs to a study of identifying expanded T cells in peripheral blood. Clones were read by immunoSEQ multiplex PCR, and TCRdb kept only the in-frame ones, dropping some. Of around 82,000 clones listed, around 83% are singletons. Germline V gene sequence: CDR1 MNHEY, CDR2 SVGAGI. CDR3 length equals 15 residues. V dropped 0 bases and J dropped 0 bases, with 9 bases sitting between them. The chain uses TRBV6-5 and TRBJ2-7; D is unclear. Material: blood. The receptor comes from a person aged 18-69 years in good health. CDR3 residues: CASSYSPGNSYEQYF. The CDR3 DNA reads as TGTGCCAGCAGTTACTCTCCGGGCAACTCCTACGAGCAGTACTTC.